Sequencing of this T cell receptor beta chain was carried out in a study of T cell responses to AZD1222 COVID-19 vaccine. Only in-frame clones appear in the TCRdb table, and some are missing; sequencing was by immunoSEQ multiplex PCR. The sample records approximately 100,000 clones, 87% being singletons. CDR1 is SGHRS and CDR2 is YFSETQ in the germline V gene. The CDR3 extends over 15 amino acids. The V end was cut by 2 bases, the J end by 5 bases, with 14 bases between. The sequence was collected from an adult who received the AZD1222 COVID-19 vaccine. The chain recombines TRBV5-1 with TRBJ1-5; tentative D call: TRBD1 (5 bases). The specimen was peripheral blood, collected 28 days after the second AZD1222 dose. The CDR3 DNA follows: TGCGCCAGCAGCTTAGGAGCAGGGCAGGATCAGCCCCAGCATTTT. Translated, it gives CASSLGAGQDQPQHF.